These T cell receptor beta chains were read from a single sample in a study of shared clonotypes between healthy human individuals. The repertoire was sequenced with immunoSEQ multiplex PCR; TCRdb's copy has only in-frame clones and lacks some. This sample has 2 million to 2.5 million clones, with 85% to 95% found just once. The sample comprised naive CD4+ T cells from PBMCs. All receptors come from a man between 18 and 35 years old in good health. Some clones in this sample may be carry-over from other donors' samples. The CDR3 runs from the conserved cysteine through the conserved F or W. Each record gives: clone size, D gene, J gene, V gene, CDR3 protein, CDR3 DNA. A D gene is named only where the DNA matches it firmly. Where a row states a size, it is once, few, many or the class of an expanded clone; other rows omit it.

- - TRBJ1-2 TRBV6-1 CASSHRVNYGYTF TGTGCCAGCAGCCACAGGGTTAACTATGGCTACACCTTC
- - TRBJ2-5 TRBV5-4 CASSTARAVQETQYF TGTGCCAGCAGCACCGCCCGGGCAGTGCAAGAGACCCAGTACTTC
- - TRBJ2-7 TRBV6-1 CASREMTTSYEQYF TGTGCCAGCAGGGAAATGACAACCTCCTACGAGCAGTACTTC
- - TRBJ2-7 TRBV5-1 CASSFPGHYEQYF TGCGCCAGCAGCTTCCCGGGACACTACGAGCAGTACTTC
- - TRBJ1-5 TRBV7-8 CASTPIPDSNQPQHF TGTGCCAGCACTCCGATACCCGATAGCAATCAGCCCCAGCATTTT
- TRBD2 TRBJ2-3 TRBV7-2 CASTPLGGGDTQYF TGTGCCAGCACCCCCTTGGGGGGGGGAGATACGCAGTATTTT
once TRBD1 TRBJ2-7 TRBV11-2 CASSSYRGPFYLEQYF TGTGCCAGCAGCTCCTACAGGGGGCCGTTTTATCTCGAGCAGTACTTC
once - TRBJ1-1 TRBV21-1 CASSKSNTEAFF TGTGCCAGCAGCAAGTCGAACACTGAAGCTTTCTTT
few - TRBJ1-2 TRBV28 CASETAPKGYTF TGTGCCAGCGAGACAGCGCCTAAGGGCTACACCTTC
- - TRBJ2-7 TRBV5-1 CASSPSGSTYEQYF TGCGCCAGCAGCCCGAGCGGGTCAACCTACGAGCAGTACTTC
once TRBD1 TRBJ2-2 TRBV9 CASSVISGTGKLFF TGTGCCAGCAGCGTAATCTCTGGGACAGGGAAGCTGTTTTTT
- - TRBJ1-1 TRBV29-1 CSANRDTEAFF TGCAGCGCCAACCGGGACACTGAAGCTTTCTTT
- TRBD1 TRBJ1-1 TRBV5-1 CASSLSGTGIEAFF TGCGCCAGCAGCTTGTCCGGGACAGGGATCGAAGCTTTCTTT
- TRBD2 TRBJ2-7 TRBV7-3 CASSLRAPSGLAGGIRYEQYF TGTGCCAGCAGCTTACGGGCCCCATCGGGACTAGCGGGGGGGATTCGCTACGAGCAGTACTTC
- TRBD1 TRBJ2-7 TRBV2 CASSVGQGNSEQYF TGTGCCAGCAGTGTAGGACAGGGGAACAGCGAGCAGTACTTC
- - TRBJ2-5 TRBV2 CASNLGGPQETQYF TGTGCCAGCAACCTCGGCGGGCCCCAAGAGACCCAGTACTTC
- - TRBJ2-5 TRBV5-1 CASSFEGETQYF TGCGCCAGCAGCTTCGAGGGGGAGACCCAGTACTTC
- - TRBJ2-3 TRBV5-4 CASSLGRPNTDTQYF TGTGCCAGCAGCTTGGGTCGGCCGAACACAGATACGCAGTATTTT
once TRBD2 TRBJ2-7 TRBV5-4 CASSPGGTSGIYEQCF TGTGCCAGCAGCCCGGGAGGGACTAGCGGAATCTACGAGCAGTGCTTC
few - TRBJ1-2 TRBV28 CASSLQTSYGYTF TGTGCCAGCAGTTTGCAGACCTCGTATGGCTACACCTTC
- - TRBJ2-7 TRBV6-5 CASSYSRHLYEQYF TGTGCCAGCAGTTACTCTCGACACCTCTACGAGCAGTACTTC
- TRBD1 TRBJ2-7 TRBV7-2 CASSLVWDRRYEQYF TGTGCCAGCAGCTTAGTCTGGGACAGGCGTTACGAGCAGTACTTC
- - TRBJ2-7 TRBV5-1 CASSLGTLYEQYF TGCGCCAGCAGCTTGGGCACCCTATACGAGCAGTACTTC
- - TRBJ1-2 TRBV7-2 CASSPGPRDGYTF TGTGCCAGCAGCCCCGGGCCCAGGGATGGCTACACCTTC
- TRBD1 TRBJ2-2 TRBV7-9 CASRPTGGDTGELFF TGTGCCAGCAGACCGACAGGGGGCGACACCGGGGAGCTGTTTTTT
- - TRBJ1-1 TRBV9 CASSADPHAATEAFF TGTGCCAGCAGCGCAGACCCCCATGCGGCCACTGAAGCTTTCTTT
- TRBD1 TRBJ1-2 TRBV28 CASSLKVDRGDYGYTF TGTGCCAGCAGTTTAAAAGTAGACAGGGGGGACTATGGCTACACCTTC
- - TRBJ2-5 TRBV5-1 CASSLTGRETQYF TGCGCCAGCAGCTTGACAGGGCGAGAGACCCAGTACTTC
- TRBD2 TRBJ2-1 TRBV5-1 CASTGLAGHNEQFF TGCGCCAGTACGGGACTAGCGGGTCACAATGAGCAGTTCTTC
- TRBD1 TRBJ2-7 TRBV5-1 CASSGQGASYEQYF TGCGCCAGCAGTGGTCAGGGGGCCTCCTACGAGCAGTACTTC
- TRBD2 TRBJ2-3 TRBV10-1 CASSEPRGLGAQYF TGCGCCAGCAGTGAGCCGAGGGGACTAGGGGCGCAGTATTTT
- - TRBJ2-6 TRBV6-1 CATLAGSSGANVLTF TGTGCCACGCTAGCAGGAAGCTCTGGGGCCAACGTCCTGACTTTC
- - TRBJ2-1 TRBV30 CAWSSGPIPQFF TGTGCCTGGAGTTCGGGGCCAATCCCTCAGTTCTTC
- TRBD2 TRBJ2-5 TRBV7-2 CASSLAAGGGSAQYF TGTGCCAGCAGCTTAGCCGCGGGAGGGGGGTCGGCCCAGTACTTC
once - TRBJ2-5 TRBV11-2 CASSLAQGSGEETQYF TGTGCCAGCAGCTTAGCTCAGGGGTCTGGGGAAGAGACCCAGTACTTC
- - TRBJ2-7 TRBV20-1 CSASHSYEQYF TGCAGTGCTAGTCACAGCTACGAGCAGTACTTC
- - TRBJ2-7 TRBV5-5 CASSLDGTSSYEQYF TGTGCCAGCAGCTTGGATGGTACGAGCTCCTACGAGCAGTACTTC
- - TRBJ1-2 TRBV7-9 CASSLDTLTGYTF TGTGCCAGCAGCTTAGATACTCTCACAGGCTACACCTTC
once - TRBJ2-7 TRBV29-1 CSVGDGFSYEQYF TGCAGCGTTGGGGACGGTTTCTCCTACGAGCAGTACTTC
- - TRBJ2-5 TRBV18 CASSPGHQETQYF TGTGCCAGCTCACCAGGGCACCAAGAGACCCAGTACTTC
once - TRBJ2-1 TRBV6-6 CASSRDYNEQFF TGTGCCAGCAGCCGGGACTACAATGAGCAGTTCTTC
- - TRBJ2-3 TRBV5-5 CASSSQSGGDTQYF TGTGCCAGCAGCTCCCAATCCGGGGGAGATACGCAGTATTTT
- - TRBJ2-3 TRBV7-8 CASSRRDTQYF TGTGCCAGCAGCCGCCGAGATACGCAGTATTTT
once - TRBJ1-2 TRBV30 CAWSGGTRYGYTF TGTGCCTGGAGCGGGGGCACCAGATATGGCTACACCTTC
- - TRBJ2-7 TRBV6-1 CASSEDGRGYEQYF TGTGCCAGCAGTGAAGACGGCCGCGGGTACGAGCAGTACTTC
- TRBD2 TRBJ2-1 TRBV11-2 CASSSKRELAYNEQFF TGTGCCAGCAGCTCCAAGCGGGAGTTGGCCTACAATGAGCAGTTCTTC
- TRBD2 TRBJ2-3 TRBV2 CASVPGLGTLGTQYF TGTGCCAGCGTCCCGGGACTAGGAACCTTGGGTACGCAGTATTTT
- TRBD1 TRBJ1-1 TRBV5-1 CASTDPGGGDEAFF TGCGCCAGCACGGACCCAGGGGGTGGGGATGAAGCTTTCTTT
once TRBD2 TRBJ2-2 TRBV2 CASVRLAETGELFF TGTGCCTCAGTCCGGCTAGCGGAAACCGGGGAGCTGTTTTTT